Listed below are T cell receptor beta chains from one sample, sequenced in a study of somatic mutations in cytotoxic T cells in rheumatoid arthritis. Here immunoSEQ multiplex PCR was the method, and the copy in TCRdb shows in-frame clones only, minus some. This sample carries just over 20,000 clones, about four fifths of them seen once, and the ten largest clones take approximately 15%. The sample was CD8+ T cells sorted from blood. These receptors were collected from an adult with rheumatoid arthritis. The CDR3 runs from the conserved cysteine through the conserved F or W. A D gene is named only where the DNA matches it firmly. Size is omitted from some rows. Given values are once, few, many or a class for expanded clones.

TRBV11-2,TRBJ1-1,.,.,CASSEWWGIQPIEAFF,TGTGCCAGCAGCGAATGGTGGGGAATCCAACCAATTGAAGCTTTCTTT
TRBV9,TRBJ2-3,TRBD2,.,CASSGGLGVDTQYF,TGTGCCAGTTCGGGGGGATTAGGGGTAGATACGCAGTATTTT
TRBV6-6,TRBJ1-6,.,.,CASSYLAGASSSPLHF,TGTGCCAGCAGTTATTTAGCAGGGGCCTCTAGTTCACCCCTCCACTTT
TRBV28,TRBJ2-6,.,.,CASSPGTFSGANVLTF,TGTGCCAGCAGTCCCGGGACATTCTCTGGGGCCAACGTCCTGACTTTC
TRBV7-6,TRBJ1-5,.,.,CASSLSTGPNQPQHF,TGTGCCAGCAGCTTGTCGACAGGACCCAATCAGCCCCAGCATTTT
TRBV27,TRBJ1-4,.,.,CASSWGRESEKLFF,TGTGCCAGCAGTTGGGGCAGGGAAAGTGAAAAACTGTTTTTT
TRBV5-1,TRBJ2-5,TRBD2,few,CASSLNLAGGPKETQYF,TGCGCCAGCAGCTTGAATCTAGCGGGGGGACCTAAAGAGACCCAGTACTTC
TRBV7-9,TRBJ1-5,.,.,CASSVGGLNQPQHF,TGTGCCAGCAGCGTTGGGGGCCTCAATCAGCCCCAGCATTTT
TRBV10-2,TRBJ2-2,.,.,CASHRRETGTGELFF,TGCGCCAGCCACAGACGGGAGACGGGCACCGGGGAGCTGTTTTTT
TRBV7-9,TRBJ2-7,.,.,CASSAGDNEQYF,TGTGCCAGCAGCGCCGGGGACAACGAGCAGTACTTC
TRBV5-8,TRBJ1-1,.,once,CASSLGDSNTEAFF,TGTGCCAGCAGCTTGGGGGACTCAAACACTGAAGCTTTCTTT
TRBV5-5,TRBJ2-1,TRBD2,.,CASSWTSGGNEQFF,TGTGCCAGCAGCTGGACTAGCGGGGGTAATGAGCAGTTCTTC
TRBV7-3,TRBJ1-2,TRBD1,.,CASSSQGEGYTF,TGTGCCAGCAGCTCCCAGGGGGAAGGCTACACCTTC
TRBV2,TRBJ1-1,.,few,CASSQGSNTEAFF,TGTGCCAGCTCACAGGGATCCAACACTGAAGCTTTCTTT
TRBV30,TRBJ1-5,.,.,CAWSRPGQPQHF,TGTGCCTGGAGTCGACCAGGCCAGCCCCAGCATTTT
TRBV6-5,TRBJ1-4,.,.,CASSYFPAGEKLFF,TGTGCCAGCAGTTACTTCCCGGCGGGTGAAAAACTGTTTTTT
TRBV2,TRBJ2-1,TRBD1,.,CASSDEDRFEQFF,TGTGCCAGCAGTGATGAGGACAGGTTTGAGCAGTTCTTC
TRBV9,TRBJ2-1,.,.,CASSANNEQFF,TGTGCCAGCAGCGCCAACAATGAGCAGTTCTTC
TRBV5-1,TRBJ2-3,TRBD1,few,CASSAGTGHTDTQYF,TGCGCCAGCAGCGCCGGGACAGGTCATACAGATACGCAGTATTTT
TRBV21-1,TRBJ1-1,.,.,CASSKLSRVVTEAFF,TGTGCCAGCAGCAAACTTTCCAGGGTAGTCACTGAAGCTTTCTTT
TRBV7-2,TRBJ2-7,TRBD2,.,CASTPGTSSHEQYF,TGTGCCAGCACCCCCGGGACTAGCTCGCACGAGCAGTACTTC
TRBV5-8,TRBJ1-1,.,.,CASSLSETVNTEAFF,TGTGCCAGCAGCTTGTCGGAGACAGTGAACACTGAAGCTTTCTTT
TRBV7-2,TRBJ1-1,.,.,CASRQGEGNTEAFF,TGTGCCAGCCGGCAGGGTGAAGGGAACACTGAAGCTTTCTTT
TRBV5-8,TRBJ1-4,.,.,CASASGPTNEKLFF,TGTGCCAGCGCCTCGGGGCCAACTAATGAAAAACTGTTTTTT
TRBV27,TRBJ1-5,.,.,CASSQGRAGNQPQHF,TGTGCCAGCAGCCAAGGGAGGGCGGGCAATCAGCCCCAGCATTTT
TRBV11-3,TRBJ2-7,.,.,CASSSRLRPPGEQYF,TGTGCCAGCAGCTCCCGCTTGCGCCCCCCCGGCGAGCAGTACTTC
TRBV27,TRBJ1-4,.,medium-sized,CASSLVRDEKLFF,TGTGCCAGCAGTTTAGTCAGGGACGAAAAACTGTTTTTT
TRBV5-6,TRBJ2-3,TRBD2,.,CASSNSWTSGGAADTQYF,TGTGCCAGCAGCAACTCATGGACTAGCGGGGGGGCCGCAGATACGCAGTATTTT
TRBV4-3,TRBJ2-3,TRBD2,.,CASSRAVGLAAYTDTQYF,TGCGCCAGCAGCCGAGCCGTCGGACTAGCGGCCTACACAGATACGCAGTATTTT
TRBV29-1,TRBJ2-7,TRBD2,.,CSARTSESYEQYF,TGCAGCGCCCGGACTAGCGAGTCCTACGAGCAGTACTTC
TRBV19,TRBJ1-1,.,.,CASRKIGDRYTEAFF,TGTGCCAGTAGAAAGATAGGCGACCGGTACACTGAAGCTTTCTTT
TRBV28,TRBJ2-1,TRBD1,.,CASRPDRGLSYNEQFF,TGTGCCAGCAGACCCGACAGGGGGCTATCCTACAATGAGCAGTTCTTC
TRBV23-1,TRBJ2-5,.,few,CASSHKGKETQYF,TGCGCCAGCAGTCACAAGGGAAAGGAGACCCAGTACTTC
TRBV5-6,TRBJ2-1,.,.,CASRSWGFSYNEQFF,TGTGCCAGCAGATCTTGGGGGTTCTCCTACAATGAGCAGTTCTTC
TRBV2,TRBJ2-2,.,once,CASEGQGNTGELFF,TGTGCCAGCGAAGGTCAGGGAAACACCGGGGAGCTGTTTTTT
TRBV7-2,TRBJ1-1,TRBD1,.,CASSWGIPGQGLLGEAFF,TGTGCCAGCAGCTGGGGGATACCGGGACAGGGGTTATTGGGCGAAGCTTTCTTT
TRBV15,TRBJ2-5,.,.,CATSRPITGSSLQETQYF,TGTGCCACCAGCAGACCTATCACAGGGAGCTCCCTTCAAGAGACCCAGTACTTC
TRBV13,TRBJ2-5,TRBD2,.,CASSLKTSGSFEGTQYF,TGTGCCAGCAGCTTAAAGACTAGCGGGAGCTTCGAGGGGACCCAGTACTTC